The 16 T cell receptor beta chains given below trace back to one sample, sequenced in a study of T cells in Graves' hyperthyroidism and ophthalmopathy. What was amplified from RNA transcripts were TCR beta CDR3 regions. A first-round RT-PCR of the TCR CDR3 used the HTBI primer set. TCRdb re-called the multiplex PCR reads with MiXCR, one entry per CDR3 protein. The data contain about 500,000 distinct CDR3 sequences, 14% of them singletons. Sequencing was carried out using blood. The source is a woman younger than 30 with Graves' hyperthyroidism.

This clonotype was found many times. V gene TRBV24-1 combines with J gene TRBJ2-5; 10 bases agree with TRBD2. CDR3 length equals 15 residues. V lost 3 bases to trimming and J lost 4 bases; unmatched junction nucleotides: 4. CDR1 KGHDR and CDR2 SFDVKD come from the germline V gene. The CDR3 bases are TGTGCCACCAGTGATCAGTTAGCGGGAGGAGAGACCCAGTACTTC. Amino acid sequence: CATSDQLAGGETQYF.

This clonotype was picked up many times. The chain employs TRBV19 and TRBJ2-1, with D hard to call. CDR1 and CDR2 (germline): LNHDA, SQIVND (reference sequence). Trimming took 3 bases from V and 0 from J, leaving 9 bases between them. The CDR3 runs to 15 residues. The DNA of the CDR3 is TGTGCCAGTAGTATGGTACTTAGCTCCTACAATGAGCAGTTCTTC. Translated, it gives CASSMVLSSYNEQFF. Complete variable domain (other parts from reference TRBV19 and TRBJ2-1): DGGITQSPKYLFRKEGQNVTLSCEQNLNHDAMYWYRQDPGQGLRLIYYSQIVNDFQKGDIAEGYSVSREKKESFPLTVTSAQKNPTAFYLCASSMVLSSYNEQFFGPGTRLTVL.

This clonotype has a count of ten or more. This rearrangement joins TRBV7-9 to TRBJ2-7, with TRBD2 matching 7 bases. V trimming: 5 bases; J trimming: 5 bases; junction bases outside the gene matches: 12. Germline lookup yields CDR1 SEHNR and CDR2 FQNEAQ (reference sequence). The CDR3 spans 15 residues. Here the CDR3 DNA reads TGTGCCAGCAGCCTAGAGGGCGGGAGACTGGACGAGCAGTACTTC. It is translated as CASSLEGGRLDEQYF.

CDR3 DNA: TGTGCCAGCAGCGTACGCGGGACAGGGATCGACAATGAGCAGTTCTTC. Encoded protein: CASSVRGTGIDNEQFF. The chain is built from TRBV9 and TRBJ2-1; 9 bases match TRBD1. The germline CDR1 and CDR2 sequences are SGDLS and YYNGEE. The V segment lost 1 base and the J segment 5 bases; nucleotides outside the gene matches: 7. The CDR3 consists of 16 residues.

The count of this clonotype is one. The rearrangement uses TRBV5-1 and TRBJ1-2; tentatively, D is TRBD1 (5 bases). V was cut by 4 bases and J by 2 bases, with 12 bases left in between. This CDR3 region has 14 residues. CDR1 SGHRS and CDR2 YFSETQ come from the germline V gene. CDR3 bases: TGCGCCAGCAGCCGGGACTTTAACAACTATGGCTACACCTTC. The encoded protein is CASSRDFNNYGYTF.

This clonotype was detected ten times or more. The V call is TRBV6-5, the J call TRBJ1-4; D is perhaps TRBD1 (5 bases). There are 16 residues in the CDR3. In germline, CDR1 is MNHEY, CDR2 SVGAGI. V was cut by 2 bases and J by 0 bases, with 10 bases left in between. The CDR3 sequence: CASSYLAGATNEKLFF. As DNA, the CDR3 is TGTGCCAGCAGTTACCTCGCGGGGGCAACTAATGAAAAACTGTTTTTT.

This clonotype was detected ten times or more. The CDR3 DNA reads as TGTGCCAGTAGTGTCTATGATGCTCATGGCTACACCTTC. Protein: CASSVYDAHGYTF. V gene TRBV19 combines with J gene TRBJ1-2, with no clear D. This CDR3 is 13 amino acids long. Trimming took off 5 bases at V and 6 bases at J, with 13 bases between the two ends. CDR1 and CDR2 from the germline V gene are LNHDA and SQIVND (reference sequence).

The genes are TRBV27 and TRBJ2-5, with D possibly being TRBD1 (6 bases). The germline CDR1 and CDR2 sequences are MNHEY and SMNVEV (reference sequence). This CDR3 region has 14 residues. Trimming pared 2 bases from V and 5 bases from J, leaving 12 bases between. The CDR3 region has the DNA TGTGCCAGCAGTTTAACTGGGGGCGTGGAGACCCAGTACTTC. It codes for CASSLTGGVETQYF.

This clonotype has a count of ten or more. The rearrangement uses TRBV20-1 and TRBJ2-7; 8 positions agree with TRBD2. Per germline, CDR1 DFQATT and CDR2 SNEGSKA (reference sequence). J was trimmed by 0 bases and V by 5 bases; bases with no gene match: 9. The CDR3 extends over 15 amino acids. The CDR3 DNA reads TGCAGTGCTCGCCGGACTAGCTCTTTCTCCTACGAGCAGTACTTC. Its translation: CSARRTSSFSYEQYF.

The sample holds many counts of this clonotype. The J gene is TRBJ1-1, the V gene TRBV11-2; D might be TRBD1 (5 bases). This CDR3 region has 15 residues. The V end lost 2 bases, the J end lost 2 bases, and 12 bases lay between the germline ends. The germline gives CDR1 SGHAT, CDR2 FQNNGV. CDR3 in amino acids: CASSLTAGLNTEAFF. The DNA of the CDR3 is TGTGCCAGCAGCTTAACCGCGGGACTCAACACTGAAGCTTTCTTT.

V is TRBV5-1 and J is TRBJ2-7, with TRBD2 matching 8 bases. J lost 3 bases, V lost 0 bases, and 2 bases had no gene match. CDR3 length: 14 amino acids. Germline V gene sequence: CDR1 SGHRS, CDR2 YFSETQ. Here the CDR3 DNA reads TGCGCCAGCAGCTTGGGCGGGAGGATCTACGAGCAGTACTTC. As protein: CASSLGGRIYEQYF.

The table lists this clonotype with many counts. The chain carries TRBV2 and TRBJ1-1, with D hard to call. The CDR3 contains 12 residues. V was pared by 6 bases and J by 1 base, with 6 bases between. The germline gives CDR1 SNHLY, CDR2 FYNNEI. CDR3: CASSEGNTEAFF. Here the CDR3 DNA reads TGTGCCAGCAGCGAGGGGAACACTGAAGCTTTCTTT.

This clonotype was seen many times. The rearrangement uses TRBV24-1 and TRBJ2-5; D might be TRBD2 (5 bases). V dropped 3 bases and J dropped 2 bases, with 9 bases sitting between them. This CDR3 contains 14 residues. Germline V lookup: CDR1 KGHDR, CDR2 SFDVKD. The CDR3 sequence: CATSDADYQETQYF. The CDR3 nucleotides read TGTGCCACCAGTGATGCAGACTATCAAGAGACCCAGTACTTC.

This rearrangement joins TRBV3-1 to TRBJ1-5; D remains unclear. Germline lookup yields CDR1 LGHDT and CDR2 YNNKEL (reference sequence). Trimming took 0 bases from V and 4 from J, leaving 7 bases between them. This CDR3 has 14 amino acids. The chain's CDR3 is CASSQEMKNQPQHF. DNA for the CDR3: TGTGCCAGCAGCCAAGAGATGAAGAATCAGCCCCAGCATTTT.

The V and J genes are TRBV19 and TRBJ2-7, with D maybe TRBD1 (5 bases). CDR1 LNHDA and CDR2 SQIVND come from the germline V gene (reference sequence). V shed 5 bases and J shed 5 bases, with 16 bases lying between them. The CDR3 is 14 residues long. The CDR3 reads CASSPRMTVHEQYF. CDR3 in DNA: TGTGCCAGTAGTCCGCGGATGACAGTGCACGAGCAGTACTTC.

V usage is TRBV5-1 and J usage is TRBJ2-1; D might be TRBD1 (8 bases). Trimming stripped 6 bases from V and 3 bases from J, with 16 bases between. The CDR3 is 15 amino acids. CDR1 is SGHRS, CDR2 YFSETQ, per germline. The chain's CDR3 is CASKGGTGDYNEQFF. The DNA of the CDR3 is TGCGCCAGCAAGGGGGGGACAGGAGACTACAATGAGCAGTTCTTC.